The clone carrying this TCR beta chain was observed a few times. The germline V gene encodes CDR1 SGHDN and CDR2 FVKESK. CDR3 size: 14 residues. V shed 4 bases and J 6 bases; nucleotides not matched to a gene: 5. Primers included in the PCR were 60 Vbeta and 13 Jbeta primers. Sequencing was performed with immunoSEQ multiplex PCR; in TCRdb, only in-frame clones are kept and a portion is missing. The sample includes around 150,000 clones, approximately 79% of them seen just once. The data stem from a study of cytomegalovirus exposure and HLA in healthy donors. This TCR came from a man aged 35-49 years in good health and CMV-seronegative. The sequenced sample was PBMCs. V is TRBV14 and J is TRBJ2-3; 9 bases line up with TRBD2. CDR3 region: CASSRGRALDTQYF. The CDR3, as DNA: TGTGCCAGCAGCCGCGGGAGGGCCTTGGATACGCAGTATTTT.